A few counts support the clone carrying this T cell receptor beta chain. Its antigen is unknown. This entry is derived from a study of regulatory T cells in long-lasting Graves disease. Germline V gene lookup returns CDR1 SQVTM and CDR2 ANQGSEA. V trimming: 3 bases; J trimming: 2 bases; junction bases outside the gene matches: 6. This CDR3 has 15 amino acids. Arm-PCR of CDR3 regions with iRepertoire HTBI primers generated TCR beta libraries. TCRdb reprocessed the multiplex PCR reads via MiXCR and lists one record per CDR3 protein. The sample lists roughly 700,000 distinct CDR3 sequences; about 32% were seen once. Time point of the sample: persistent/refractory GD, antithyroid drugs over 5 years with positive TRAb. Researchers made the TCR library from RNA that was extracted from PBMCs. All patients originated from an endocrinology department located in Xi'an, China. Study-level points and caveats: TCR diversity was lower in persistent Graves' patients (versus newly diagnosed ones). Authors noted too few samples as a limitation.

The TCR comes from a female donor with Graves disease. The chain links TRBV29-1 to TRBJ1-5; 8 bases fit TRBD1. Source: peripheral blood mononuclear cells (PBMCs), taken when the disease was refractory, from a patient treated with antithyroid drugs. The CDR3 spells CSVELQGGGNQPQHF. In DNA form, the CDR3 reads TGCAGCGTTGAGTTACAGGGGGGGGGCAATCAGCCCCAGCATTTT.